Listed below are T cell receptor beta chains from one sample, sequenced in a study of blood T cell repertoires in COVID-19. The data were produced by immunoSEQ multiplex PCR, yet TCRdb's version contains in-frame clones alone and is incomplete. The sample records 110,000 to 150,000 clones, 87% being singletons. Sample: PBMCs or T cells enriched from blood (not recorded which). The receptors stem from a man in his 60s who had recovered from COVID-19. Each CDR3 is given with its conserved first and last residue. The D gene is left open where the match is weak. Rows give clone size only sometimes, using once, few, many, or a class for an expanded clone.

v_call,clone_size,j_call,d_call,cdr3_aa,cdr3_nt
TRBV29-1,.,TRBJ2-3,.,CSVSTTDTQYF,TGCAGCGTCAGTACCACAGATACGCAGTATTTT
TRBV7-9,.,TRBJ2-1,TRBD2,CASSLSSSGGPFNEQFF,TGTGCCAGCAGCTTATCGTCTAGCGGGGGGCCATTCAATGAGCAGTTCTTC
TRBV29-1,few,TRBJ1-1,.,CSARHLNTEAFF,TGCAGCGCTCGACACCTGAACACTGAAGCTTTCTTT
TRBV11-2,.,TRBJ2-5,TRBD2,CASSSGLAGGKTQYF,TGTGCCAGCAGCTCGGGACTAGCGGGGGGTAAGACCCAGTACTTC
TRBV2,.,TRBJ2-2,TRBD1,CASRTGQGAIDGELFF,TGTGCCAGCAGGACAGGACAGGGGGCAATCGACGGGGAGCTGTTTTTT
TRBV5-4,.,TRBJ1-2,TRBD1,CASSWTGVVNYGYTF,TGTGCCAGCAGCTGGACAGGGGTCGTCAACTATGGCTACACCTTC
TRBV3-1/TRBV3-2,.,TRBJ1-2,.,CASSKRIGGIYGYTF,TGTGCCAGCAGCAAAAGAATAGGCGGCATCTATGGCTACACCTTC
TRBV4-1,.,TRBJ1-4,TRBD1,CASSQEGWGQAIEKLFF,TGCGCCAGCAGCCAAGAAGGATGGGGACAGGCCATAGAAAAACTGTTTTTT
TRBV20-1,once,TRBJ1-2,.,CSASTGLNYGYTF,TGCAGTGCTAGTACAGGGCTTAACTATGGCTACACCTTC
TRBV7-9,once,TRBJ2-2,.,CASSFLRTGELFF,TGTGCCAGCAGCTTTCTTCGGACCGGGGAGCTGTTTTTT
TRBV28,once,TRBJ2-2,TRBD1,CASNRGSGVGELFF,TGTGCCAGTAACAGGGGTAGTGGTGTCGGGGAGCTGTTTTTT
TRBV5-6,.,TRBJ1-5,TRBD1,CASSFSGTANQPQHF,TGTGCCAGCAGCTTTTCCGGGACAGCAAATCAGCCCCAGCATTTT
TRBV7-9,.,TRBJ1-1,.,CASSLVFGGATEAFF,TGTGCCAGCAGCTTGGTTTTTGGAGGGGCCACTGAAGCTTTCTTT
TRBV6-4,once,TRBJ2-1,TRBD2,CASSGSAGAQGEQFF,TGTGCCAGCAGTGGTTCAGCGGGGGCACAGGGTGAGCAGTTCTTC
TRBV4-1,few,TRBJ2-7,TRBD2,CASSRRAGGPYEQYF,TGCGCCAGCAGCCGGAGAGCGGGAGGGCCTTACGAGCAGTACTTC
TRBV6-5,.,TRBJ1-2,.,CASSSRDPNYGYTF,TGTGCCAGCAGTAGCCGAGATCCCAACTATGGCTACACCTTC
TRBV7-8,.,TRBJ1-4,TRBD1,CASSPRTGGAEKLFF,TGTGCCAGCAGCCCGCGGACAGGGGGGGCTGAAAAACTGTTTTTT
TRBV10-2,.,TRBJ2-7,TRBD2,CASMKRERTYEQYF,TGCGCCAGCATGAAGCGGGAGAGAACCTACGAGCAGTACTTC
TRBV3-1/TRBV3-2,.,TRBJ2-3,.,CASSQRLRVTDTQYF,TGTGCCAGCAGCCAACGGCTGAGGGTCACAGATACGCAGTATTTT
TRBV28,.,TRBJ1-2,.,CASSYAGGYNYGYTF,TGTGCCAGCAGTTACGCCGGGGGATATAACTATGGCTACACCTTC
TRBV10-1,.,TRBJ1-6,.,CASSPGRGYSPLHF,TGCGCCAGCAGTCCGGGCCGCGGGTATTCACCCCTCCACTTT
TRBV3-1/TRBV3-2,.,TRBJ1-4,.,CASSQDHPGFAGNLANEKLFF,TGTGCCAGCAGCCAAGATCACCCAGGGTTTGCGGGGAATTTAGCTAATGAAAAACTGTTTTTT
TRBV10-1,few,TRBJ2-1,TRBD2,CASSDSGGAREQFF,TGCGCCAGCAGTGACAGCGGGGGGGCCAGGGAGCAGTTCTTC
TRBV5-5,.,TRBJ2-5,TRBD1,CASSFPGQGFGETQYF,TGTGCCAGCAGCTTCCCTGGACAGGGATTTGGAGAGACCCAGTACTTC
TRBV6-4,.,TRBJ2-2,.,CASSDRGTNGELFF,TGTGCCAGCAGTGACCGGGGAACTAACGGGGAGCTGTTTTTT
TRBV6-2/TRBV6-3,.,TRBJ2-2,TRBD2,CASSYLAGGPGGELFF,TGTGCCAGCAGTTACCTAGCGGGGGGGCCTGGCGGGGAGCTGTTTTTT
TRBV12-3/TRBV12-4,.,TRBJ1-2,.,CASSFGGVSGYTF,TGTGCCAGCAGTTTCGGGGGAGTTAGTGGCTACACCTTC
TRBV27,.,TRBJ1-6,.,CASSLRNSPLHF,TGTGCCAGCAGTTTGAGGAATTCACCCCTCCACTTT
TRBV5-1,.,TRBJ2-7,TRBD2,CASRLLAGSYEQYF,TGCGCCAGCAGATTACTAGCGGGGTCATACGAGCAGTACTTC
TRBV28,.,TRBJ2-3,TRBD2,CASSLLASGLTGDTQYF,TGTGCCAGCAGTTTATTAGCTAGCGGCCTCACTGGAGATACGCAGTATTTT
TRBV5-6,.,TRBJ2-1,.,CASRGRGWVGNEQFF,TGTGCCAGCAGGGGTAGGGGCTGGGTAGGCAATGAGCAGTTCTTC
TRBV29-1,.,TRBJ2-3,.,CSVEVWTYNTDTQYF,TGCAGCGTTGAAGTTTGGACATATAACACAGATACGCAGTATTTT
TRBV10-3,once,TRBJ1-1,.,CAISRDTLNTEAFF,TGTGCCATCAGTCGGGACACCTTGAACACTGAAGCTTTCTTT
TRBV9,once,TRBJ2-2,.,CASSVRLAGELFF,TGTGCCAGCAGCGTAAGACTAGCCGGGGAGCTGTTTTTT
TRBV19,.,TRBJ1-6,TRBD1,CASRGQDYNSPLHF,TGTGCCAGTAGGGGACAGGACTATAATTCACCCCTCCACTTT
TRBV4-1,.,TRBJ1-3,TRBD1,CASSHLGTAENTIYF,TGCGCCAGCAGCCATCTCGGGACAGCGGAAAACACCATATATTTT
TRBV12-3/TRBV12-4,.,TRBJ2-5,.,CASSYRAQETQYF,TGTGCCAGCAGTTACAGGGCCCAAGAGACCCAGTACTTC
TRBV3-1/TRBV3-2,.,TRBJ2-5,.,CASSQDPLGSETQYF,TGTGCCAGCAGCCAAGACCCACTTGGGAGCGAGACCCAGTACTTC
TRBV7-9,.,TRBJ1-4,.,CASSLIGEKLFF,TGTGCCAGCAGCTTAATCGGGGAAAAACTGTTTTTT
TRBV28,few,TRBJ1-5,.,CASRRGETFNQPQHF,TGTGCCAGCAGGCGTGGGGAGACCTTCAATCAGCCCCAGCATTTT
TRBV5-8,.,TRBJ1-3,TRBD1,CASSLVQGANRPGNTIYF,TGTGCCAGCAGCTTGGTGCAGGGGGCCAATAGACCTGGAAACACCATATATTTT
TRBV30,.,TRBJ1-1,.,CAWSVLGGRWTEAFF,TGTGCCTGGAGTGTACTCGGGGGGCGCTGGACTGAAGCTTTCTTT
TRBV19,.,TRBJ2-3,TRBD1,CASSIQGAKTDTQYF,TGTGCCAGTAGTATACAGGGGGCGAAGACAGATACGCAGTATTTT
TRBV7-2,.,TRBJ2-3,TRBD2,CASSRLAGGLDTQYF,TGTGCCAGCAGCCGGCTAGCGGGAGGGCTAGATACGCAGTATTTT
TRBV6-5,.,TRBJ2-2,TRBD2,CASRYSGGASGELFF,TGTGCCAGCAGATATAGCGGGGGGGCAAGCGGGGAGCTGTTTTTT
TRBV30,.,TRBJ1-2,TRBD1,CAWSGDRGNDYGYTF,TGTGCCTGGAGTGGCGACAGGGGGAACGACTATGGCTACACCTTC